This TCR beta chain is from a study of blood T cell repertoires in COVID-19. Study in general: T cells, B-cell-depleted T cells, or PBMCs supplied cDNA or gDNA.

CDR1 is SEHNR, CDR2 FQNEAQ, per germline (reference sequence). This CDR3 contains 15 residues. Trimming took 3 bases from V and 4 from J, leaving 12 bases between them. Method: immunoSEQ multiplex PCR; TCRdb's copy keeps in-frame clones and lacks some. The repertoire has 120,000 to 150,000 clones, around 81% of them found once; the top ten carry more than 7%. This TCR came from a human donor with acute or convalescent COVID-19. The donor label of this sample is uncertain. Input material: peripheral blood. The chain carries TRBV7-9 and TRBJ2-2, with a possible D match to TRBD1 (6 bases). The CDR3 nucleotides read TGTGCCAGCAGCTTCAGGGACATCGGCACCGGGGAGCTGTTTTTT. It specifies CASSFRDIGTGELFF.